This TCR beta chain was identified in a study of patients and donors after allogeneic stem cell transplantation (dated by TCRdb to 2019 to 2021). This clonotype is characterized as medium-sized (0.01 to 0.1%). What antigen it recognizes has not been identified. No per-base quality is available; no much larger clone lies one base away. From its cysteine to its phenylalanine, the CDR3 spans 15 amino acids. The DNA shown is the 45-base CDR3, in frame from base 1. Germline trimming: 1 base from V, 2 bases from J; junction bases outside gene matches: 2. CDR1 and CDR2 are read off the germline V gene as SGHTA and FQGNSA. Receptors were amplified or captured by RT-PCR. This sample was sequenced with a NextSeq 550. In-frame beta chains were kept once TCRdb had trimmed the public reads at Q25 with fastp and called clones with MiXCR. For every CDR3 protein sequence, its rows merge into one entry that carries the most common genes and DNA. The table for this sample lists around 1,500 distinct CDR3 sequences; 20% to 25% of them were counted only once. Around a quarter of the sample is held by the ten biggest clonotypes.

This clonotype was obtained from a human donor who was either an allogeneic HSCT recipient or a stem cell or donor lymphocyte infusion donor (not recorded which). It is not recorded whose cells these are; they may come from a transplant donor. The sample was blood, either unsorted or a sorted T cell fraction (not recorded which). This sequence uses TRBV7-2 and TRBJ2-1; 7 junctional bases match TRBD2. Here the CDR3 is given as CASSLVAGAYNEQFF. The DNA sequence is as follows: TGTGCCAGCAGCTTAGTGGCGGGGGCCTACAATGAGCAGTTCTTC. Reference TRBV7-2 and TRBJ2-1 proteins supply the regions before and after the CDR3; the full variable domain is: GAGVSQSPSNKVTEKGKDVELRCDPISGHTALYWYRQSLGQGLEFLIYFQGNSAPDKSGLPSDRFSAERTGGSVSTLTIQRTQQEDSAVYLCASSLVAGAYNEQFFGPGTRLTVL.